The 29 T cell receptor beta chains presented below share a single source sample, sequenced in a study of T cells in tumors after PD-1 blockade. Some clones are missing from TCRdb's copy, which holds only in-frame ones; the method was immunoSEQ multiplex PCR. The data contain tens of thousands of clones, about four fifths of them singletons. The sequences come from PBMCs, collected before anti-PD-1 treatment. The receptors stem from a human donor with basal cell carcinoma.

This sequence joins TRBV7-3 and TRBJ2-1; 9 nucleotides align to TRBD2. There are 15 residues in the CDR3. Looked up from germline, CDR1 is SGHTA and CDR2 is FQGTGA. Losses at the gene ends were 5 bases for V and 5 bases for J; bases not matched to a gene: 7. CDR3: CASSQGLAKNNEQFF. In DNA, the CDR3 is TGTGCCAGCAGCCAGGGACTAGCTAAGAACAATGAGCAGTTCTTC.

This clone has a single count. The chain is built from TRBV27 and TRBJ2-5, with D tentatively TRBD1 or TRBD2 (6 bases each). Germline lookup yields CDR1 MNHEY and CDR2 SMNVEV (reference sequence). V lost 8 bases and J 3 bases, leaving 28 bases between the germline ends. CDR3 length: 18 residues. Here the CDR3 DNA reads TGTGCCAGCTCCCCTCTGGGGGCCGGGACTCCCAGGGAAGAGACCCAGTACTTC. This translates into CASSPLGAGTPREETQYF.

The DNA for the CDR3 is TGTGCTAGTGCCCGGGGAATGAACACTGAAGCTTTCTTT. This translates into CASARGMNTEAFF. The rearrangement uses TRBV12-5 and TRBJ1-1, with D uncertain. The V and J ends lost 7 bases and 0 bases respectively, with 9 bases between them. CDR3 size: 13 residues. Germline assignment: CDR1 LGHNT and CDR2 FRNRAP.

The chain uses TRBV3-1 (or the pseudogene TRBV3-2) and TRBJ2-6; D gene unclear. Trimming stripped 2 bases from V and 0 bases from J, with 8 bases between. This CDR3 contains 16 residues. The germline CDR1 and CDR2 sequences are LGHDT and YNNKEL (reference sequence). The CDR3 sequence: CASSQPPSSGANVLTF. The CDR3 DNA reads as TGTGCCAGCAGCCAACCACCTAGCTCTGGGGCCAACGTCCTGACTTTC.

The rearrangement uses TRBV6-5 and TRBJ1-6; the D is unclear. Germline V gene lookup returns CDR1 MNHEY and CDR2 SVGAGI. V lost 8 bases, J lost 7 bases, and 6 bases lay in between. The CDR3 totals 11 residues. CDR3 region: CASGKNSPLHF. The DNA for the CDR3 is TGTGCCAGCGGGAAGAATTCACCCCTCCACTTT.

The J gene is TRBJ2-3, the V gene TRBV7-8; D gene unclear. Trimming removed 1 base from V and 4 bases from J, with 9 bases in between. Germline loops: CDR1 SGHVS, CDR2 FQNEAQ. The length of the CDR3 is 14 residues. The CDR3 loop is CASSLGSLPDTQYF. The CDR3 nucleotides read TGTGCCAGCAGCTTAGGTAGCCTACCAGATACGCAGTATTTT.

The chain is built from TRBV6-6 and TRBJ2-4, with a possible D match to TRBD2 (7 bases). Germline assignment: CDR1 MNHNY and CDR2 SVGAGI (reference sequence). Between the trimmed V and J ends, which lost 8 bases and 5 bases, there was a span of 13 bases. The length of the CDR3 is 13 residues. The CDR3 spells CASYGGGENIQYF. The CDR3, as DNA: TGTGCCAGCTATGGCGGGGGCGAAAACATTCAGTACTTC.

V usage is TRBV29-1 and J usage is TRBJ1-1; 10 bases are a match to TRBD1. With V trimmed by 4 bases and J by 7 bases, 12 bases remained unmatched. The CDR3 has 15 residues. The V gene's germline CDR1 is SQVTM and CDR2 ANQGSEA. The DNA for the CDR3 is TGCAGCGTTGGCCCCGGGACAGGGGCTTATGGTGAAGCTTTCTTT. It yields the protein CSVGPGTGAYGEAFF.

V and J are TRBV6-5 and TRBJ1-2, with TRBD1 identical over 7 bases. J was trimmed by 1 base and V by 2 bases; bases with no gene match: 4. CDR3 length: 15 amino acids. The germline V gene encodes CDR1 MNHEY and CDR2 SVGAGI. CDR3 sequence (DNA): TGTGCCAGCAGTTACGGACAGGCTTTTAACTATGGCTACACCTTC. Translated: CASSYGQAFNYGYTF.

The CDR3 here is CASSTRTGELGGYTF. The CDR3 coding sequence is TGTGCCAGCAGCACCCGGACAGGGGAGTTGGGTGGCTACACCTTC. The chain employs TRBV5-4 and TRBJ1-2, with TRBD1 matching 9 bases. With 4 bases clipped from V and 7 bases from J, the junction kept 11 bases outside the gene matches. CDR1 is SGHNT, CDR2 YYREEE, per germline (reference sequence). The CDR3 contains 15 residues.

CDR3 residues: CASSWGSGYTDTQYF. DNA of the CDR3: TGTGCCAGCAGTTGGGGTAGCGGGTACACAGATACGCAGTATTTT. The chain joins TRBV5-4 to TRBJ2-3; TRBD2 aligns across 7 bases. Trimming cost V 5 bases and J 2 bases; bases outside gene matches: 8. The CDR3 loop spans 15 amino acids. Per the germline V gene, CDR1 is SGHNT and CDR2 is YYREEE (reference sequence). Combining the CDR3 with reference TRBV5-4 and TRBJ2-3 gives the whole variable domain ETGVTQSPTHLIKTRGQQVTLRCSSQSGHNTVSWYQQALGQGPQFIFQYYREEENGRGNFPPRFSGLQFPNYSSELNVNALELDDSALYLCASSWGSGYTDTQYFGPGTRLTVL.

The genes are TRBV15 and TRBJ2-7; the match to TRBD1 covers 8 bases. Germline V gives CDR1 LNHNV, CDR2 YYDKDF (reference sequence). The CDR3 is 16 residues long. After removal of 0 bases from V and 2 bases from J, the junction contained 6 bases not matched to a gene. The CDR3 here is CATSREGQGSAYEQYF. The CDR3 nucleotides are TGTGCCACCAGCAGAGAAGGACAGGGTAGCGCCTACGAGCAGTACTTC.

This chain links TRBV7-8 with TRBJ2-6; possibly TRBD1 for D (5 bases). Per germline, CDR1 SGHVS and CDR2 FQNEAQ. The germline V and J ends were trimmed by 3 bases and 4 bases, with 13 bases remaining between them. The CDR3 consists of 16 residues. This CDR3 is CASSFHAGMGANVLTF. CDR3 bases: TGTGCCAGCAGCTTTCACGCAGGGATGGGGGCCAACGTCCTGACTTTC. The whole variable domain, remainder taken from reference TRBV7-8 and TRBJ2-6, is GAGVSQSPRYKVAKRGQDVALRCDPISGHVSLFWYQQALGQGPEFLTYFQNEAQLDKSGLPSDRFFAERPEGSVSTLKIQRTQQEDSAVYLCASSFHAGMGANVLTFGAGSRLTVL.

This clone has just a few counts. The V gene is TRBV6-6, the J gene TRBJ1-5; D gene ambiguous. From germline, CDR1 is MNHNY and CDR2 SVGAGI (reference sequence). The V and J ends lost 8 bases and 2 bases respectively, with 19 bases between them. This CDR3 comprises 16 residues. The CDR3 sequence: CASWQTGQRGNQPQHF. CDR3 DNA: TGTGCCAGCTGGCAGACGGGCCAACGAGGCAATCAGCCCCAGCATTTT.

CDR3 residues: CASKPGRINYGYTF. The CDR3 DNA follows: TGTGCCAGCAAGCCGGGACGGATTAACTATGGCTACACCTTC. V usage is TRBV6-5 and J usage is TRBJ1-2, with a weak D call TRBD1 (5 bases). Germline-derived CDR1 and CDR2 are MNHEY and SVGAGI. V lost 7 bases to trimming and J lost 1 base, with 13 bases between them. The CDR3 sequence is 14 residues long.

The genes are TRBV6-5 and TRBJ2-5; the D is unclear. The CDR3 spans 11 residues. From germline, CDR1 is MNHEY and CDR2 SVGAGI. V lost 3 bases to trimming and J lost 7 bases, with 6 bases between them. The CDR3 reads CASSYSGTQYF. The CDR3, as DNA: TGTGCCAGCAGTTATTCAGGGACCCAGTACTTC.

The rearrangement links TRBV6-6 to TRBJ1-2; a weak D match, TRBD1 (6 bases). The CDR3 totals 14 residues. Trimming cost V 6 bases and J 8 bases, with 19 bases left between them. Germline V CDR1 and CDR2: MNHNY, SVGAGI (reference sequence). CDR3 amino acids: CASSSFPGDVGYTF. CDR3 nucleotides: TGTGCCAGCAGCTCATTTCCAGGGGATGTGGGCTACACCTTC.

This clone came up many times. The genes are TRBV7-8 and TRBJ1-3, with TRBD1 matching over 8 bases. The CDR3 runs 16 residues. Trimming took 0 bases from V and 3 from J; bases not matched to a gene: 4. Germline V gene lookup returns CDR1 SGHVS and CDR2 FQNEAQ. The CDR3 spells CASSLADRGFGNTIYF. CDR3 nucleotides: TGTGCCAGCAGCTTAGCCGACAGGGGTTTTGGAAACACCATATATTTT.

This clone was detected once. V gene TRBV6-1 combines with J gene TRBJ1-4; 7 nucleotides match TRBD1. The V segment lost 0 bases and the J segment 2 bases; nucleotides outside the gene matches: 6. In germline, CDR1 is MNHNS, CDR2 SASEGT. The CDR3 is 17 amino acids. As DNA, the CDR3 is TGTGCCAGCAGTGAAGCGCCAGGGGGAAGGACTAATGAAAAACTGTTTTTT. This sequence encodes CASSEAPGGRTNEKLFF.

In its sample, this clone was seen a few times. The V gene is TRBV19, the J gene TRBJ2-6; no firm D call. This CDR3 is 18 amino acids long. Between the trimmed V and J ends, which lost 3 bases and 0 bases, there was a span of 15 bases. Germline loops: CDR1 LNHDA, CDR2 SQIVND (reference sequence). CDR3 region: CASSMQAFFLSGANVLTF. The CDR3 bases are TGTGCCAGTAGTATGCAAGCGTTCTTCCTCTCTGGGGCCAACGTCCTGACTTTC.

The J gene is TRBJ1-2, the V gene TRBV9; possible D gene TRBD1, 6 bases. This CDR3 contains 15 residues. Germline-derived CDR1 and CDR2 are SGDLS and YYNGEE. The ends were cut back, 3 bases at V and 8 bases at J, with 20 bases in the middle. CDR3 sequence (DNA): TGTGCCAGCAGCGGAAACCCAGGGGATTTCGAGGGCTACACCTTC. Protein: CASSGNPGDFEGYTF.

To note about this clone: This specimen includes other DNA sequences encoding the same CDR3. The rearrangement uses TRBV9 and TRBJ2-1; 7 bases are a match to TRBD2. The V gene end was trimmed by 0 bases and the J gene end by 0 bases; junction bases not matched to a gene: 3. Germline loops: CDR1 SGDLS, CDR2 YYNGEE. The CDR3 extends over 16 amino acids. The CDR3, as DNA: TGTGCCAGCAGCGTAGGAGCGGGGTTCTCCTACAATGAGCAGTTCTTC. Amino acid sequence: CASSVGAGFSYNEQFF.

In its sample, this clone was seen a few times. The chain joins TRBV29-1 to TRBJ2-2; D is uncertain. The germline CDR1 and CDR2 sequences are SQVTM and ANQGSEA. Trimming removed 8 bases from V and 0 bases from J, with 13 bases in between. The CDR3 is 14 residues long. The CDR3 coding sequence is TGCAGCATCGGAAGGGCGGCGAACACCGGGGAGCTGTTTTTT. Residues: CSIGRAANTGELFF.

The genes are TRBV19 and TRBJ1-5; 10 bases are shared with TRBD1. CDR1 and CDR2 from the germline V gene are LNHDA and SQIVND (reference sequence). The CDR3 has 18 residues. Losses at the gene ends were 1 base for V and 0 bases for J; bases not matched to a gene: 6. The CDR3: CASSIGTGGPVSNQPQHF. CDR3 coding DNA: TGTGCCAGTAGTATAGGGACAGGGGGTCCCGTTAGCAATCAGCCCCAGCATTTT.

The V call is TRBV27, the J call TRBJ2-1, with D possibly matching TRBD1 (8 bases). The V end was cut by 2 bases, the J end by 8 bases, with 16 bases between. Germline V gene lookup returns CDR1 MNHEY and CDR2 SMNVEV (reference sequence). The CDR3 has 15 residues. The chain's CDR3 is CASSLVRTGRDEQFF. CDR3 DNA: TGTGCCAGCAGTTTAGTCCGGACAGGGAGGGATGAGCAGTTCTTC.

CDR3 amino acids: CASSEGLAVTDTQYF. The CDR3 coding sequence is TGTGCCAGCAGTGAAGGACTAGCGGTCACAGATACGCAGTATTTT. The chain has TRBV6-1 and TRBJ2-3; 9 nucleotides match TRBD2. The V gene end was trimmed by 1 base and the J gene end by 2 bases; junction bases not matched to a gene: 1. The germline V gene encodes CDR1 MNHNS and CDR2 SASEGT. CDR3 length equals 15 residues.

The chain links TRBV5-6 to TRBJ1-1; tentatively, D is TRBD1 (6 bases). V gave up 4 bases and J gave up 0 bases, with 16 bases separating them. The CDR3 totals 16 residues. Germline-derived CDR1 and CDR2 are SGHDT and YYEEEE. In DNA, the CDR3 is TGTGCCAGCAGCCCTAGGCTGACAGGAATGAACACTGAAGCTTTCTTT. It yields the protein CASSPRLTGMNTEAFF.

This chain joins TRBV18 and TRBJ2-1; 9 bases match TRBD2. The CDR3 totals 16 residues. Germline trimming cut 3 bases from V and 0 bases from J; bases unmatched to any gene: 3. Germline V CDR1 and CDR2: KGHSH, LQKENI. CDR3 DNA: TGTGCCAGCTCACCGCTAGCGGGGAGCTCCTACAATGAGCAGTTCTTC. It is translated as CASSPLAGSSYNEQFF.

The rearrangement joins TRBV5-1 to TRBJ2-5; the D is unclear. The CDR3 totals 11 residues. CDR1 and CDR2 (germline): SGHRS, YFSETQ. V was clipped by 3 bases and J by 1 base, with 1 base between them. CDR3 DNA: TGCGCCAGCAGCTCCCAAGAGACCCAGTACTTC. This sequence encodes CASSSQETQYF.